This T cell receptor beta chain was observed in a study of shared clonotypes between healthy human individuals. Regarding the study as a whole: In general, naive subsets displayed greater estimated richness than memory subsets did. A reduction in generation probabilities was seen for non-shared clonotypes relative to those shared by all four donors.

Turning to this clone: The antigen remains undetermined.

The CDR3 extends over 14 amino acids. Germline CDR1 and CDR2: SGHTA and FQGNSA. The V and J ends lost 5 bases and 4 bases respectively, with 11 bases between them. Produced via immunoSEQ multiplex PCR; TCRdb's table is partial and in-frame only. Of some 2.1 million clones detected, roughly 96% appear once; the ten largest clones hold 0.13%. The clonotype originates from a man in his late teens or twenties in good health. The chain joins TRBV7-2 to TRBJ2-2, with D possibly being TRBD1 (5 bases). The source material was naive CD4+ T cells sorted from blood. As for subset: CD45RA+ positively selected. The CDR3 spells CASSPGPVTGELFF. The CDR3 DNA is TGTGCCAGCAGCCCAGGGCCCGTCACCGGGGAGCTGTTTTTT.